This entry lists 6 T cell receptor beta chains sequenced from one sample in a study of cytomegalovirus exposure and HLA in healthy donors. 60 Vbeta and 13 Jbeta primers were used in PCR. Sequencing was performed with immunoSEQ multiplex PCR; in TCRdb, only in-frame clones are kept and a portion is missing. The repertoire has 60,000 to 85,000 clones, around two thirds of them found once; the top ten carry roughly 4.5%. Sequenced: PBMCs. The receptors originated from a man in his fifties or sixties in good health and CMV-seropositive.

The chain combines TRBV6-1 with TRBJ2-5; a possible D gene is TRBD1 (6 bases). The DNA end is more similar to TRBJ2-7, so the J call may be wrong. The germline gives CDR1 MNHNS, CDR2 SASEGT. The CDR3 is 13 amino acids. The CDR3 here is CASSASRGYEQYF. CDR3 nucleotide sequence: TGTGCCAGCAGTGCATCCAGGGGCTACGAGCAGTACTTC.

Here the CDR3 DNA reads TGCGCCAGCAGCTTGGCCGGAAACAGGGTAAGCACCGGGGAGCTGTTTTTT. Protein: CASSLAGNRVSTGELFF. V and J are TRBV5-1 and TRBJ2-2, with TRBD1 as a possible D gene (6 bases). Germline V gives CDR1 SGHRS, CDR2 YFSETQ. The CDR3 consists of 17 residues. Trimming left V 0 bases short and J 4 bases short, with 16 bases between.

In the case of this clone: Other DNA sequences within the sample encode an identical CDR3. The chain uses TRBV7-8 and TRBJ1-3; maybe TRBD1 (6 bases). The CDR3 is made up of 16 amino acids. Trimming took off 3 bases at V and 2 bases at J, with 14 bases between the two ends. Germline V gene data show CDR1 as SGHVS and CDR2 as FQNEAQ. CDR3 loop: CASSLGTHRAGNTIYF. As DNA, the CDR3 is TGTGCCAGCAGCTTGGGAACGCACAGGGCTGGAAACACCATATATTTT.

The rearrangement links TRBV4-1 to TRBJ1-2; tentatively, D is TRBD1 (6 bases). The CDR3 extends over 15 amino acids. The V gene's germline CDR1 is MGHRA and CDR2 YSYEKL. Trimming removed 2 bases from V and 4 bases from J, with 14 bases in between. The CDR3 bases are TGCGCCAGCAGCCAACTTAACAGGGATCCCTATGGCTACACCTTC. Translation gives CASSQLNRDPYGYTF.

V is TRBV6-6 and J is TRBJ2-2, with 7 bases matching TRBD1. Trimming cost V 6 bases and J 2 bases; bases outside gene matches: 6. CDR1 and CDR2 (germline): MNHNY, SVGAGI (reference sequence). The CDR3 totals 15 residues. CDR3 nucleotides: TGTGCCAGCAGCACCGGGACAGCAAACACCGGGGAGCTGTTTTTT. This encodes CASSTGTANTGELFF.

This clone was recorded once. The genes are TRBV7-2 and TRBJ1-2; D is undetermined. CDR1 SGHTA and CDR2 FQGNSA come from the germline V gene. The CDR3 contains 15 residues. Trimming removed 0 bases from V and 1 base from J, with 9 bases in between. For the CDR3, the DNA is TGTGCCAGCAGCTTAGCGACATCGAATAACTATGGCTACACCTTC. It codes for CASSLATSNNYGYTF.